A selection of T cell receptor beta chains follows, all from one sample in a study of identical twins. MiXCR, applied by TCRdb to the 5' RACE reads, yields one record per CDR3 protein. The repertoire includes 200,000 to 250,000 distinct CDR3 sequences, approximately 8.3% of them detected once, and less than 2.5% sits in the top ten. The same data also contributed to another study, on yellow fever vaccine responses in identical twins.

The sample comprised memory (CD45RO+) T cells sorted from blood. The receptors shown here come from a woman in her late teens or twenties in good health. Both conserved end residues are part of each CDR3. Fields, in order: J gene, clone size, V gene, D gene, CDR3 protein, CDR3 DNA. The D gene is left open where the match is weak. Size is stated for part of the rows, as once, few or many counts, or as a class when the clone is expanded.

j_gene: TRBJ2-1
abundance: many
v_gene: TRBV5-1
d_gene: NA
CDR3aa: CASSLEGGYEQFF
CDR3nt: TGCGCCAGCAGCTTGGAGGGGGGCTATGAGCAGTTCTTC

j_gene: TRBJ2-3
abundance: NA
v_gene: TRBV7-9
d_gene: TRBD2
CDR3aa: CASSLATSGRADTQYF
CDR3nt: TGTGCCAGCAGCTTAGCAACTAGCGGGAGGGCAGATACGCAGTATTTT

j_gene: TRBJ2-3
abundance: many
v_gene: TRBV12-3/TRBV12-4
d_gene: TRBD1
CDR3aa: CASSPGTGFMGTDTQYF
CDR3nt: TGTGCCAGCAGTCCCGGGACAGGGTTTATGGGAACAGATACGCAGTATTTT

j_gene: TRBJ2-2
abundance: NA
v_gene: TRBV4-3
d_gene: TRBD1
CDR3aa: CASSPTGVPTGELFF
CDR3nt: TGCGCCAGCAGCCCCACAGGGGTTCCCACCGGGGAGCTGTTTTTT

j_gene: TRBJ2-5
abundance: many
v_gene: TRBV7-2
d_gene: TRBD2
CDR3aa: CASSWRLARETQYF
CDR3nt: TGTGCCAGCAGCTGGAGACTAGCTCGGGAGACCCAGTACTTC

j_gene: TRBJ2-7
abundance: few
v_gene: TRBV5-1
d_gene: NA
CDR3aa: CASSAVVSAGGKYEQYF
CDR3nt: TGCGCCAGCAGCGCCGTGGTGTCGGCAGGGGGGAAGTACGAGCAGTACTTC

j_gene: TRBJ2-1
abundance: few
v_gene: TRBV27
d_gene: NA
CDR3aa: CASSFEGHAYNEQFF
CDR3nt: TGTGCCAGCAGTTTTGAAGGCCATGCCTACAATGAGCAGTTCTTC

j_gene: TRBJ2-3
abundance: few
v_gene: TRBV5-6
d_gene: NA
CDR3aa: CASSWGHSTDTQYF
CDR3nt: TGTGCCAGCAGCTGGGGACATAGCACAGATACGCAGTATTTT

j_gene: TRBJ2-7
abundance: many
v_gene: TRBV28
d_gene: NA
CDR3aa: CASSLGGTLYEQYF
CDR3nt: TGTGCCAGCAGTTTGGGCGGGACCCTCTACGAGCAGTACTTC

j_gene: TRBJ2-7
abundance: NA
v_gene: TRBV20-1
d_gene: NA
CDR3aa: CSARYGAIYEQYF
CDR3nt: TGCAGTGCTAGGTATGGGGCCATATACGAGCAGTACTTC

j_gene: TRBJ2-1
abundance: many
v_gene: TRBV28
d_gene: TRBD2
CDR3aa: CAISGATYNEQFF
CDR3nt: TGTGCCATCAGCGGGGCAACCTACAATGAGCAGTTCTTC

j_gene: TRBJ1-3
abundance: many
v_gene: TRBV3-1
d_gene: NA
CDR3aa: CASSLGRQDMDTIYF
CDR3nt: TGTGCCAGCAGCCTTGGGAGACAGGACATGGACACCATATATTTT

j_gene: TRBJ2-1
abundance: NA
v_gene: TRBV6-1
d_gene: NA
CDR3aa: CASSVVNGNEQFF
CDR3nt: TGTGCCAGCAGTGTGGTAAACGGCAATGAGCAGTTCTTC

j_gene: TRBJ1-4
abundance: NA
v_gene: TRBV12-3/TRBV12-4
d_gene: TRBD1
CDR3aa: CASRPTGGQAPTNEKLFF
CDR3nt: TGTGCCAGCAGGCCGACAGGGGGCCAGGCCCCAACTAATGAAAAACTGTTTTTT

j_gene: TRBJ2-7
abundance: many
v_gene: TRBV12-3/TRBV12-4
d_gene: NA
CDR3aa: CASSFYPGNGEQYF
CDR3nt: TGTGCCAGCAGTTTTTATCCGGGAAATGGCGAGCAGTACTTC

j_gene: TRBJ1-1
abundance: many
v_gene: TRBV6-1
d_gene: NA
CDR3aa: CASSRRDQNGEAFF
CDR3nt: TGTGCCAGCAGTAGACGGGACCAGAACGGTGAAGCTTTCTTT

j_gene: TRBJ2-4
abundance: NA
v_gene: TRBV7-8
d_gene: NA
CDR3aa: CASSLGPPGAKNIQYF
CDR3nt: TGTGCCAGCAGCTTAGGCCCCCCCGGAGCCAAAAACATTCAGTACTTC

j_gene: TRBJ2-1
abundance: many
v_gene: TRBV24-1
d_gene: NA
CDR3aa: CAPPHRSYNEQFF
CDR3nt: TGTGCCCCCCCCCATAGATCTTACAATGAGCAGTTCTTC

j_gene: TRBJ2-4
abundance: many
v_gene: TRBV20-1
d_gene: NA
CDR3aa: CSASRPDWDIQYF
CDR3nt: TGCAGTGCTAGCAGACCGGACTGGGACATTCAGTACTTC

j_gene: TRBJ2-7
abundance: many
v_gene: TRBV7-9
d_gene: TRBD2
CDR3aa: CASSLASSGYSDEQYF
CDR3nt: TGTGCCAGCAGCTTAGCGTCTAGCGGATACTCGGACGAGCAGTACTTC

j_gene: TRBJ1-1
abundance: few
v_gene: TRBV27
d_gene: NA
CDR3aa: CASSLGWEFGAFF
CDR3nt: TGTGCCAGCAGCCTAGGTTGGGAGTTTGGGGCTTTCTTT

j_gene: TRBJ2-3
abundance: many
v_gene: TRBV4-1
d_gene: NA
CDR3aa: CASSQVTSNGVQYF
CDR3nt: TGCGCCAGCAGCCAAGTCACGAGCAACGGGGTGCAGTATTTT

j_gene: TRBJ2-1
abundance: many
v_gene: TRBV3-1
d_gene: NA
CDR3aa: CASRDTHEQFF
CDR3nt: TGTGCCAGCAGGGACACACATGAGCAGTTCTTC

j_gene: TRBJ2-2
abundance: NA
v_gene: TRBV7-7
d_gene: TRBD2
CDR3aa: CASSSGLAGGPAGELFF
CDR3nt: TGTGCTAGCAGCTCGGGACTAGCGGGAGGGCCGGCCGGGGAGCTGTTTTTT

j_gene: TRBJ2-3
abundance: many
v_gene: TRBV15
d_gene: TRBD2
CDR3aa: CATSTRPSGGADTQYF
CDR3nt: TGTGCCACCAGCACACGACCTAGCGGGGGGGCGGATACGCAGTATTTT

j_gene: TRBJ1-5
abundance: once
v_gene: TRBV6-2/TRBV6-3
d_gene: TRBD1
CDR3aa: CASTGTAPNQPQHF
CDR3nt: TGTGCCAGCACTGGGACAGCCCCGAATCAGCCCCAGCATTTT

j_gene: TRBJ2-1
abundance: NA
v_gene: TRBV10-3
d_gene: NA
CDR3aa: CAISDNYNEQFF
CDR3nt: TGTGCCATCAGTGACAATTACAATGAGCAGTTCTTC

j_gene: TRBJ2-4
abundance: NA
v_gene: TRBV20-1
d_gene: NA
CDR3aa: CSAKGPTKDIQYF
CDR3nt: TGCAGTGCCAAAGGTCCCACGAAGGACATTCAGTACTTC

j_gene: TRBJ2-7
abundance: few
v_gene: TRBV2
d_gene: TRBD2
CDR3aa: CASRKLAGTYEQYF
CDR3nt: TGTGCCAGCAGAAAGCTAGCGGGGACCTACGAGCAGTACTTC

j_gene: TRBJ2-3
abundance: few
v_gene: TRBV30
d_gene: NA
CDR3aa: CAWTGNTDTQYF
CDR3nt: TGTGCCTGGACAGGGAACACAGATACGCAGTATTTT

j_gene: TRBJ2-3
abundance: NA
v_gene: TRBV5-1
d_gene: NA
CDR3aa: CASRWSSPTDTQYF
CDR3nt: TGCGCCAGCAGATGGAGCAGTCCCACAGATACGCAGTATTTT

j_gene: TRBJ2-1
abundance: many
v_gene: TRBV3-1
d_gene: NA
CDR3aa: CASSRRRGQEQFF
CDR3nt: TGTGCCAGCAGCAGACGCCGGGGGCAGGAGCAGTTCTTC

j_gene: TRBJ2-3
abundance: NA
v_gene: TRBV6-2/TRBV6-3
d_gene: NA
CDR3aa: CASSAGARDADTQYF
CDR3nt: TGTGCCAGCAGTGCCGGGGCCCGTGATGCGGATACGCAGTATTTT

j_gene: TRBJ2-7
abundance: few
v_gene: TRBV5-1
d_gene: NA
CDR3aa: CASSLQPRTQTSYEQYF
CDR3nt: TGCGCCAGCAGCTTGCAACCGAGGACACAGACTTCCTACGAGCAGTACTTC

j_gene: TRBJ2-2
abundance: NA
v_gene: TRBV20-1
d_gene: TRBD2
CDR3aa: CSARLAGDTGELFF
CDR3nt: TGCAGTGCCAGACTAGCGGGAGACACCGGGGAGCTGTTTTTT

j_gene: TRBJ2-2
abundance: NA
v_gene: TRBV6-1
d_gene: NA
CDR3aa: CASQKGGVDAGELFF
CDR3nt: TGTGCCAGCCAAAAAGGCGGGGTTGATGCCGGGGAGCTGTTTTTT

j_gene: TRBJ2-5
abundance: many
v_gene: TRBV12-3/TRBV12-4
d_gene: NA
CDR3aa: CASSLLGAETQYF
CDR3nt: TGTGCCAGCAGTTTATTGGGAGCGGAGACCCAGTACTTC

j_gene: TRBJ2-3
abundance: few
v_gene: TRBV7-2
d_gene: TRBD2
CDR3aa: CASSLARLAGAQGDTQYF
CDR3nt: TGTGCCAGCAGCTTAGCAAGGCTAGCGGGGGCCCAAGGAGATACGCAGTATTTT

j_gene: TRBJ2-3
abundance: few
v_gene: TRBV14
d_gene: NA
CDR3aa: CASSQYGVLGARDTQYF
CDR3nt: TGTGCCAGCAGCCAATATGGGGTCCTCGGGGCACGAGATACGCAGTATTTT

j_gene: TRBJ2-1
abundance: NA
v_gene: TRBV6-1
d_gene: NA
CDR3aa: CAGGTEGYNEQFF
CDR3nt: TGTGCCGGCGGGACAGAGGGATACAATGAGCAGTTCTTC

j_gene: TRBJ1-5
abundance: NA
v_gene: TRBV5-7
d_gene: NA
CDR3aa: CASSLLQSQPQHF
CDR3nt: TGTGCCAGCAGCTTACTACAGAGTCAGCCCCAGCATTTT

j_gene: TRBJ2-7
abundance: NA
v_gene: TRBV10-3
d_gene: NA
CDR3aa: CAIKKTGSNEQYF
CDR3nt: TGTGCCATCAAAAAGACAGGCTCGAACGAGCAGTACTTC

j_gene: TRBJ2-7
abundance: few
v_gene: TRBV6-5
d_gene: TRBD2
CDR3aa: CASSLAGAGTGLMLGEQYF
CDR3nt: TGTGCCAGCAGTTTAGCGGGGGCGGGTACGGGACTAATGTTGGGCGAGCAGTACTTC

j_gene: TRBJ2-7
abundance: many
v_gene: TRBV15
d_gene: TRBD1
CDR3aa: CATSREGGFDEQYF
CDR3nt: TGTGCCACCAGCAGAGAAGGGGGCTTTGACGAGCAGTACTTC

j_gene: TRBJ2-5
abundance: NA
v_gene: TRBV20-1
d_gene: NA
CDR3aa: CSARSAGTSDETQYF
CDR3nt: TGCAGTGCTAGATCTGCCGGGACATCTGATGAGACCCAGTACTTC